One sample yielded the 16 T cell receptor beta chains listed below, sequenced in a study of cytomegalovirus exposure and HLA in healthy donors. In the PCR, 60 Vbeta and 13 Jbeta primers were used. Sequenced by immunoSEQ multiplex PCR; TCRdb stores in-frame clones only, minus some. The sample holds roughly 120,000 clones, 60% to 70% seen once. The source material was PBMCs. Source of these receptors: a woman aged 40 to 50 in good health and CMV-seropositive.

For the CDR3, the DNA is TGTGCCAGCAGCTTATCGACAGGGGGAAACACCATATATTTT. The encoded protein is CASSLSTGGNTIYF. The chain is built from TRBV7-2 and TRBJ1-3; 7 bases match TRBD1. The J segment lost 4 bases and the V segment lost 2 bases, leaving 2 bases of the junction unmatched. Germline V gene lookup returns CDR1 SGHTA and CDR2 FQGNSA. This CDR3 has 14 residues.

This sequence joins TRBV27 and TRBJ2-1; the match to TRBD2 covers 7 bases. Unmatched junction bases numbered 9, after V lost 0 bases and J lost 4 bases. CDR3 length: 17 residues. Germline V gene sequence: CDR1 MNHEY, CDR2 SMNVEV (reference sequence). The CDR3 is CASSLSGRLAVYNEQFF. CDR3 nucleotide sequence: TGTGCCAGCAGTTTATCGGGGAGGCTAGCGGTTTACAATGAGCAGTTCTTC.

The chain uses TRBV7-6 and TRBJ2-1, with 7 bases identical to TRBD2. The germline CDR1 and CDR2 sequences are SGHVS and FNYEAQ. The CDR3 is made up of 15 amino acids. The junction had 9 bases not matched to a gene; V was cut back by 2 bases and J by 8 bases. In DNA, the CDR3 is TGTGCCAGCAGCTTATTTGCCGCTAGCGGAGATGAGCAGTTCTTC. This sequence encodes CASSLFAASGDEQFF.

This chain connects TRBV4-2 to TRBJ1-3; D might be TRBD1 (6 bases). Trimming took 0 bases from V and 3 from J, leaving 9 bases between them. The CDR3 is made up of 15 amino acids. Germline values: CDR1 LGHNA, CDR2 YNFKEQ. CDR3 in DNA: TGTGCCAGCAGCCAAGACAGGGGCCTTGGAAACACCATATATTTT. This encodes CASSQDRGLGNTIYF.

This chain links TRBV29-1 with TRBJ2-5, with 8 bases fitting TRBD1. V lost 6 bases, J lost 7 bases, and 16 bases stayed unmatched. CDR3 length: 15 residues. Germline V gives CDR1 SQVTM, CDR2 ANQGSEA. This chain's CDR3 is CSVPSAGGDGWTQYF. DNA for the CDR3: TGCAGCGTCCCTTCGGCAGGGGGCGATGGGTGGACCCAGTACTTC.

The chain is built from TRBV5-5 and TRBJ2-5, with 12 bases fitting TRBD2. The CDR3 spans 15 residues. Germline CDR1 and CDR2: SGHKS and YYEKEE (reference sequence). The V and J ends lost 1 base and 5 bases, in that order; junction bases with no gene match: 3. The CDR3 nucleotides are TGTGCCAGCAGCTTGTGGACTAGCGGGACGGAGACCCAGTACTTC. Its protein is CASSLWTSGTETQYF.

The chain carries TRBV6-4 and TRBJ2-3; TRBD2 agrees at 9 bases. Trimming cost V 5 bases and J 3 bases; bases outside gene matches: 3. The germline V gene has CDR1 MRHNA and CDR2 SNTAGT. The CDR3 length is 14 residues. CDR3: CASSPGLATDTQYF. The DNA of the CDR3 is TGTGCCAGCAGTCCGGGACTAGCTACAGATACGCAGTATTTT.

This chain joins TRBV6-5 and TRBJ2-7, with 10 bases aligning to TRBD1. The germline V gene has CDR1 MNHEY and CDR2 SVGAGI. The V and J ends lost 4 bases and 6 bases, in that order; junction bases with no gene match: 12. The CDR3 has 16 residues. CDR3 sequence (DNA): TGTGCCAGCAGTTCGGTTATGGGGACAGGGGAAGCCGAGCAGTACTTC. Translated, it gives CASSSVMGTGEAEQYF.

The chain uses TRBV11-2 and TRBJ2-7, with D possibly being TRBD2 (7 bases). The ends were cut back, 5 bases at V and 4 bases at J, with 15 bases in the middle. The CDR3 extends over 14 amino acids. Per germline, CDR1 SGHAT and CDR2 FQNNGV. CDR3 DNA: TGTGCCAGCAGCCGGGGGGCCTCAAAGTACGAGCAGTACTTC. Residues: CASSRGASKYEQYF.

This clone turned up a few times. The chain employs TRBV28 and TRBJ2-7, with D possibly matching TRBD2 (6 bases). V was pared by 5 bases and J by 5 bases, with 16 bases between. CDR1 is MDHEN and CDR2 is SYDVKM in the germline V gene. The CDR3 runs to 14 residues. This CDR3 reads CASSLRGTGDEQYF. The CDR3 DNA is TGTGCCAGCAGTCTCCGGGGGACTGGCGACGAGCAGTACTTC. Complete variable domain (other parts from reference TRBV28 and TRBJ2-7): DVKVTQSSRYLVKRTGEKVFLECVQDMDHENMFWYRQDPGLGLRLIYFSYDVKMKEKGDIPEGYSVSREKKERFSLILESASTNQTSMYLCASSLRGTGDEQYFGPGTRLTVT.

V gene TRBV11-2 combines with J gene TRBJ2-1; 10 bases map to TRBD2. Germline trimming cut 5 bases from V and 7 bases from J; bases unmatched to any gene: 5. Germline V gene data show CDR1 as SGHAT and CDR2 as FQNNGV. CDR3 length: 14 residues. Here the CDR3 DNA reads TGTGCCAGCAGCCGCACTAGCGGGAAGAATGAGCAGTTCTTC. This sequence encodes CASSRTSGKNEQFF.

The CDR3 coding sequence is TGTGCCAGCGACAGGGACTCCTCCTACGAGCAGTACTTC. Amino acid sequence: CASDRDSSYEQYF. This chain uses TRBV6-4 with TRBJ2-5; perhaps TRBD1 as D (7 bases). The DNA end favors TRBJ2-7, so the J call may be wrong. CDR1 and CDR2 from the germline V gene are MRHNA and SNTAGT. The CDR3 consists of 13 residues.

The chain employs TRBV6-4 and TRBJ2-5, with TRBD1 as a possible D gene (7 bases). Per the germline V gene, CDR1 is MRHNA and CDR2 is SNTAGT. V lost 5 bases and J lost 1, with 23 bases in between. This CDR3 region has 18 residues. CDR3 protein: CASSTGDSPRVGQETQYF. The DNA of the CDR3 is TGTGCCAGCAGTACAGGGGACTCACCGCGGGTGGGCCAAGAGACCCAGTACTTC.

J is TRBJ1-1 and V is TRBV6-5; a weak D match, TRBD1 (5 bases). Trimming removed 6 bases at V and 5 bases at J, with 16 bases between. CDR3 length: 14 amino acids. From germline, CDR1 is MNHEY and CDR2 SVGAGI. The chain's CDR3 is CASRPEFQGTEAFF. CDR3 nucleotides: TGTGCCAGCAGGCCTGAATTCCAGGGAACTGAAGCTTTCTTT.

The V call is TRBV2, the J call TRBJ2-7; TRBD1 agrees at 8 bases. Per the germline V gene, CDR1 is SNHLY and CDR2 is FYNNEI. V was pared by 2 bases and J by 2 bases, with 8 bases of the junction left unmatched. This CDR3 is 16 amino acids long. CDR3 sequence: CASSERSQGAAYEQYF. CDR3 DNA sequence: TGTGCCAGCAGTGAACGGAGTCAGGGGGCGGCCTACGAGCAGTACTTC.

The rearrangement joins TRBV6-6 to TRBJ1-3, with D hard to call. This CDR3 is built from 16 residues. Germline loops: CDR1 MNHNY, CDR2 SVGAGI (reference sequence). Trimming stripped 0 bases from V and 1 base from J, with 10 bases between. This CDR3 is CASSYSNSRSGNTIYF. CDR3 DNA sequence: TGTGCCAGCAGTTACTCGAACAGCCGTTCTGGAAACACCATATATTTT.